These 3 T cell receptor beta chains were sequenced from one sample in a study of cytomegalovirus exposure and HLA in healthy donors. In the PCR, 60 Vbeta and 13 Jbeta primers were used. TCRdb's table, derived via immunoSEQ multiplex PCR, lists solely in-frame clones and lacks some. The data contain under 200,000 clones, under 70% of them singletons. Sequencing was done on a sample of PBMCs. These receptor sequences come from a woman between 40 and 50 years old in good health and CMV-seropositive.

The gene calls are TRBV7-9 and TRBJ1-6; D ambiguous. This CDR3 is 17 amino acids long. V was trimmed by 6 bases and J by 0 bases, leaving 15 bases between them. Germline V gives CDR1 SEHNR, CDR2 FQNEAQ (reference sequence). Here the CDR3 DNA reads TGTGCCAGCAGTTTTGACAAAGGGAGCTCCTATAATTCACCCCTCCACTTT. It specifies CASSFDKGSSYNSPLHF.

This clone was seen more than once but under ten times. The gene calls are TRBV7-6 and TRBJ2-3; 14 nucleotides line up with TRBD2. The germline CDR1 and CDR2 sequences are SGHVS and FNYEAQ. The CDR3 runs to 16 residues. V lost 4 bases to trimming and J lost 4 bases; unmatched junction nucleotides: 4. CDR3 coding DNA: TGTGCCAGCAGCTCAGGGACTAGCGGGGGTTCAGATACGCAGTATTTT. The encoded protein is CASSSGTSGGSDTQYF.

Only a few counts were recorded for this clone. The chain has TRBV19 and TRBJ1-5; D perhaps matches TRBD1 (5 bases). The CDR3 is 16 amino acids. Deletions cut 7 bases from V and 7 bases from J, with 23 bases between. Looked up from germline, CDR1 is LNHDA and CDR2 is SQIVND (reference sequence). CDR3 protein: CASTTMTVVPTQPQHF. The CDR3 DNA reads TGTGCCAGTACTACTATGACAGTTGTTCCCACCCAGCCCCAGCATTTT.